The next 19 T cell receptor beta chains were all read from a single sample in a study of blood T cell repertoires in COVID-19. Libraries were prepared by immunoSEQ multiplex PCR; TCRdb keeps only in-frame clonotypes and omits some of them. There are roughly 150,000 clones in the sample; 75% to 90% occur only once, and 15% lies in the top ten. Sequenced input: peripheral blood. These receptors were obtained from a woman aged 40 to 49 with acute or convalescent COVID-19.

V usage is TRBV24-1 and J usage is TRBJ2-1; 7 bases are shared with TRBD1. The CDR3 covers 18 residues. The germline gives CDR1 KGHDR, CDR2 SFDVKD. Germline trimming cut 4 bases from V and 5 bases from J; bases unmatched to any gene: 16. The chain's CDR3 is CATSDPTERITGDNEQFF. DNA of the CDR3: TGTGCCACCAGTGACCCCACCGAAAGAATAACAGGGGACAATGAGCAGTTCTTC.

The chain joins TRBV5-1 to TRBJ1-2; a possible D gene is TRBD1 (5 bases). The germline gives CDR1 SGHRS, CDR2 YFSETQ. Trimming took off 3 bases at V and 6 bases at J, with 18 bases between the two ends. The CDR3 has 15 residues. The CDR3 DNA sequence: TGCGCCAGCAGCTCCAGTCGGGGGTTTGATGATGGCTACACCTTC. Translated, it gives CASSSSRGFDDGYTF.

This chain joins TRBV4-2 and TRBJ2-3; the match to TRBD1 covers 8 bases. CDR1 and CDR2 from the germline V gene are LGHNA and YNFKEQ. The CDR3 is 14 amino acids. The trim removed 4 bases at V and 2 bases at J, leaving 2 bases unmatched. CDR3 in amino acids: CASSPDRATDTQYF. CDR3 coding DNA: TGTGCCAGCAGCCCGGACAGGGCCACAGATACGCAGTATTTT.

The rearrangement joins TRBV12-5 to TRBJ2-5; 9 nucleotides line up with TRBD1. The CDR3 is 14 amino acids. Trimming removed 4 bases from V and 5 bases from J; junction bases left unmatched: 5. CDR1 LGHNT and CDR2 FRNRAP come from the germline V gene. The CDR3 reads CASGSGTGRETQYF. The CDR3 DNA follows: TGTGCTAGTGGTTCCGGGACAGGGAGGGAGACCCAGTACTTC.

V gene TRBV5-1 combines with J gene TRBJ2-7; D is possibly TRBD1 (5 bases). Germline lookup yields CDR1 SGHRS and CDR2 YFSETQ. The CDR3 is 15 residues long. The V end was cut by 0 bases, the J end by 3 bases, with 13 bases between. The CDR3 reads CASSLAQAGYYEQYF. The CDR3 nucleotides read TGCGCCAGCAGCTTGGCCCAGGCAGGGTACTACGAGCAGTACTTC.

This clone was counted once. The genes are TRBV3-1 (or the pseudogene TRBV3-2) and TRBJ2-6, with 10 nucleotides matching TRBD1. CDR3 length: 20 residues. The V gene end was trimmed by 1 base and the J gene end by 1 base; junction bases not matched to a gene: 10. The germline V gene encodes CDR1 LGHDT and CDR2 YNNKEL (reference sequence). DNA of the CDR3: TGTGCCAGCAGCCAAGTGGTCTGGGACAGGGGCACGTCTGGGGCCAACGTCCTGACTTTC. Its protein product is CASSQVVWDRGTSGANVLTF.

The J gene is TRBJ2-3, the V gene TRBV2; 11 bases match TRBD2. V was pared by 6 bases and J by 5 bases, with 1 base of the junction left unmatched. CDR3 length equals 13 residues. Germline V lookup: CDR1 SNHLY, CDR2 FYNNEI. The CDR3 sequence: CASRLAGGDTQYF. The CDR3, as DNA: TGTGCCAGCAGGCTAGCGGGAGGAGATACGCAGTATTTT.

DNA for the CDR3: TGTGCCAGCAGCACCTACACAGGGAACTATGGCTACACCTTC. This sequence encodes CASSTYTGNYGYTF. The chain recombines TRBV9 with TRBJ1-2, with D possibly being TRBD1 (6 bases). This CDR3 has 14 residues. V lost 4 bases, J lost 2 bases, and 12 bases lay in between. The germline gives CDR1 SGDLS, CDR2 YYNGEE. The full variable domain, its missing parts supplied by reference TRBV9 and TRBJ1-2, is DSGVTQTPKHLITATGQRVTLRCSPRSGDLSVYWYQQSLDQGLQFLIQYYNGEERAKGNILERFSAQQFPDLHSELNLSSLELGDSALYFCASSTYTGNYGYTFGSGTRLTVV.

The J gene is TRBJ2-6, the V gene TRBV28, with D uncertain. This CDR3 is 15 amino acids long. The V and J ends lost 5 bases and 0 bases respectively, with 8 bases between them. Germline V gene sequence: CDR1 MDHEN, CDR2 SYDVKM. CDR3 nucleotide sequence: TGTGCCAGCAGTCTAGGCCGCTCTGGGGCCAACGTCCTGACTTTC. This translates into CASSLGRSGANVLTF.

This clone was seen only once. The rearrangement links TRBV6-5 to TRBJ2-1; 10 bases map to TRBD2. V dropped 8 bases and J dropped 8; count of bases not matched to a gene: 6. The CDR3 covers 13 residues. In germline, CDR1 is MNHEY, CDR2 SVGAGI. The CDR3 region has the DNA TGTGCCAGCGTCTCTAGCGGGGGATATGAGCAGTTCTTC. This encodes CASVSSGGYEQFF.

The CDR3 loop reads CAISESLGASSEAFF. The CDR3, as DNA: TGTGCCATCAGTGAGTCATTGGGGGCATCGAGTGAAGCTTTCTTT. The rearrangement joins TRBV10-3 to TRBJ1-1, with D perhaps matching TRBD1 (6 bases). Germline CDR1 reads ENHRY; CDR2 reads SYGVKD. CDR3 size: 15 residues. V gave up 0 bases and J gave up 7 bases, with 15 bases separating them.

The chain employs TRBV12-3 or TRBV12-4 and TRBJ2-3; D is ambiguous. V shed 6 bases and J shed 4 bases, with 8 bases lying between them. The CDR3 totals 12 residues. The CDR3: CASSISPDTQYF. The CDR3 DNA sequence: TGTGCCAGCAGCATAAGCCCAGATACGCAGTATTTT.

The chain has TRBV5-1 and TRBJ2-1; D gene unclear. V shed 5 bases and J shed 5 bases, with 11 bases lying between them. CDR3 length: 13 residues. The germline V gene encodes CDR1 SGHRS and CDR2 YFSETQ. CDR3 protein: CASSLNRNNEQFF. CDR3 in DNA: TGCGCCAGCAGTCTTAACAGAAACAATGAGCAGTTCTTC. Variable domain in full (rest from reference TRBV5-1 and TRBJ2-1): KAGVTQTPRYLIKTRGQQVTLSCSPISGHRSVSWYQQTPGQGLQFLFEYFSETQRNKGNFPGRFSGRQFSNSRSEMNVSTLELGDSALYLCASSLNRNNEQFFGPGTRLTVL.

The J gene is TRBJ2-3, the V gene TRBV7-3, with D possibly matching TRBD1 (6 bases). Trimming pared 1 base from V and 4 bases from J, leaving 9 bases between. The germline V gene encodes CDR1 SGHTA and CDR2 FQGTGA. This CDR3 spans 14 amino acids. CDR3 sequence reads: CASSLIAGADTQYF. As DNA, the CDR3 is TGTGCCAGCAGCTTAATCGCAGGGGCAGATACGCAGTATTTT. Using reference TRBV7-3 and TRBJ2-3 for the parts outside the CDR3, the full variable domain is GAGVSQTPSNKVTEKGKYVELRCDPISGHTALYWYRQSLGQGPEFLIYFQGTGAADDSGLPNDRFFAVRPEGSVSTLKIQRTERGDSAVYLCASSLIAGADTQYFGPGTRLTVL.

The genes are TRBV19 and TRBJ2-1; TRBD2 matches 7 bases. Germline CDR1 reads LNHDA; CDR2 reads SQIVND (reference sequence). With 5 bases clipped from V and 12 bases from J, the junction kept 19 bases outside the gene matches. The CDR3 spans 16 residues. Written as DNA, the CDR3 is TGTGCCAGTAGTGCTCAGCAGGGTTGGCGGGAGACTGGGCAGTTCTTC. It translates to CASSAQQGWRETGQFF.

V gene TRBV2 combines with J gene TRBJ1-4, with a weak D call TRBD1 (6 bases). This CDR3 has 16 amino acids. V was trimmed by 2 bases and J by 6 bases, leaving 16 bases between them. The germline CDR1 and CDR2 sequences are SNHLY and FYNNEI. DNA for the CDR3: TGTGCCAGCAGTGAAAGGGGGTCCTGGGGAGATGAAAAACTGTTTTTT. Amino acids: CASSERGSWGDEKLFF.

In DNA form, the CDR3 reads TGTGCCACCAGTGATTATAAGCGGGGGTACACAGATACGCAGTATTTT. Translating gives CATSDYKRGYTDTQYF. The chain combines TRBV24-1 with TRBJ2-3, with 8 bases that match TRBD2. The germline V gene encodes CDR1 KGHDR and CDR2 SFDVKD. Trimming cost V 2 bases and J 2 bases; bases outside gene matches: 5. This CDR3 is 16 amino acids long.

The chain is built from TRBV4-1 and TRBJ1-5; 8 bases are shared with TRBD1. The CDR3 runs 16 residues. Germline V gives CDR1 MGHRA, CDR2 YSYEKL. V dropped 2 bases and J dropped 3; count of bases not matched to a gene: 6. The CDR3 here is CASSQRTGWDNQPQHF. CDR3 sequence (DNA): TGCGCCAGCAGCCAAAGGACAGGGTGGGACAATCAGCCCCAGCATTTT.

V and J are TRBV7-2 and TRBJ1-2, with TRBD1 matching over 12 bases. The CDR3 is made up of 17 amino acids. The germline CDR1 and CDR2 sequences are SGHTA and FQGNSA. The ends lost 5 bases at V and 4 bases at J; junction bases unmatched: 11. CDR3 amino acids: CASSQNSGTGGFYGYTF. The CDR3 DNA reads as TGTGCCAGCAGCCAAAACTCCGGGACAGGGGGCTTCTATGGCTACACCTTC.